This note documents a single TCR beta chain sequence. The sample comes from a study of shared clonotypes between healthy human individuals. Using immunoSEQ multiplex PCR, the repertoire was profiled, and TCRdb retains in-frame clones only, with some absent. Of some 550,000 clones listed, about 96% are singletons. CDR3 size: 13 residues. V lost 4 bases and J lost 5, with 12 bases in between. CDR1 is LNHDA, CDR2 SQIVND, per germline (reference sequence). This chain uses TRBV19 with TRBJ2-7, with a possible D match to TRBD1 (6 bases). The clonotype originates from a woman aged 25 to 39 in good health. Sequencing was done on a sample of naive CD4+ T cells sorted from blood. As to subset: CD45RA+ positively selected. As DNA, the CDR3 is TGTGCCAGTAGTAATACAGGGATCCACGAGCAGTACTTC. It is translated as CASSNTGIHEQYF.